This TCR beta chain is drawn from a study of T cells in Graves' hyperthyroidism and ophthalmopathy. TCR beta CDR3 sequences were amplified from RNA transcripts. The HTBI primer set served for first-round RT-PCR of the TCR CDR3. One entry per CDR3 protein, called by TCRdb with MiXCR from the multiplex PCR reads. The data show approximately 700,000 distinct CDR3 sequences, about 16% seen once. This clonotype appeared many times. Antigen unknown. The study left out patients who had uncontrolled infection, other autoimmune disease, pregnancy or lactation. Fresh peripheral blood, around 9.5 ml, yielded the PBMCs. The study, taken as a whole, reports: A model of 13 V-J features distinguished ophthalmopathy from stable hyperthyroidism. Researchers found most expanded thyroid clonotypes above 0.001 in blood as well.

This receptor was obtained from a man aged 18 to 29 with Graves' hyperthyroidism. Sequencing input: blood.

The CDR3 DNA is TGTGCCAGCAGCGTAGCTGACAGGGTCGGTGAAGCTTTCTTT. The encoded protein is CASSVADRVGEAFF. The chain couples TRBV9 to TRBJ1-1, with 7 bases that match TRBD1. CDR1 SGDLS and CDR2 YYNGEE come from the germline V gene. This CDR3 spans 14 amino acids. V lost 0 bases to trimming and J lost 7 bases; unmatched junction nucleotides: 6.